A single sample is the source of the 8 T cell receptor beta chains below, sequenced in a study of cytomegalovirus exposure and HLA in healthy donors. Primers: 60 Vbeta forward and 13 Jbeta reverse. The assay was immunoSEQ multiplex PCR, and TCRdb's table has in-frame clones only and misses some. The sample contains 60,000 to 70,000 clones, around four fifths of which appear only once. The sequenced material came from PBMCs. All receptors derive from a woman aged 25-40 years in good health and CMV-seronegative.

The rearrangement joins TRBV7-8 to TRBJ2-7; TRBD2 aligns across 10 bases. This CDR3 comprises 15 residues. Germline V gene data show CDR1 as SGHVS and CDR2 as FQNEAQ. V lost 5 bases to trimming and J lost 3 bases; unmatched junction nucleotides: 7. Here the CDR3 reads CASSLSGGSHYEQYF. The CDR3 bases are TGTGCCAGCAGCCTTAGCGGGGGGTCACACTACGAGCAGTACTTC.

V and J are TRBV27 and TRBJ1-1; D possibly corresponds to TRBD1 (5 bases). Trimming took 6 bases from V and 5 from J, leaving 7 bases between them. The CDR3 spans 11 residues. From germline, CDR1 is MNHEY and CDR2 SMNVEV (reference sequence). This CDR3 is CASRGTTEAFF. CDR3 nucleotides: TGTGCCAGCAGGGGGACTACTGAAGCTTTCTTT.

The chain links TRBV7-8 to TRBJ1-6; 9 nucleotides match TRBD1. Germline loops: CDR1 SGHVS, CDR2 FQNEAQ. The CDR3 loop spans 19 amino acids. V was clipped by 0 bases and J by 10 bases; unmatched bases: 16. The CDR3 DNA follows: TGTGCCAGCAGCTTAGCTTGGTCGGGACAGGGCGGGATTCGGTCACCCCTCCACTTT. This gives the protein CASSLAWSGQGGIRSPLHF. Using reference TRBV7-8 and TRBJ1-6 for the parts outside the CDR3, the full variable domain is GAGVSQSPRYKVAKRGQDVALRCDPISGHVSLFWYQQALGQGPEFLTYFQNEAQLDKSGLPSDRFFAERPEGSVSTLKIQRTQQEDSAVYLCASSLAWSGQGGIRSPLHFGNGTRLTVT.

This clone was detected once. This chain uses TRBV7-8 with TRBJ2-7, with 10 bases matching TRBD1. Per the germline V gene, CDR1 is SGHVS and CDR2 is FQNEAQ. After removal of 4 bases from V and 5 bases from J, the junction contained 8 bases not matched to a gene. The CDR3 sequence is 15 residues long. CDR3 sequence (DNA): TGTGCCAGCAGCTCCCCGGGACAGGGGCCCCACGAGCAGTACTTC. Translating gives CASSSPGQGPHEQYF.

This sequence joins TRBV7-2 and TRBJ1-5; no clear D gene. Trimming pared 5 bases from V and 1 base from J, leaving 6 bases between. The CDR3 spans 13 residues. CDR1 and CDR2 (germline): SGHTA, FQGNSA. CDR3 in DNA: TGTGCCAGCAGCCAGAGGAGCAATCAGCCCCAGCATTTT. This codes for CASSQRSNQPQHF.

The chain combines TRBV7-6 with TRBJ2-7, with 8 bases identical to TRBD2. The CDR3 is 16 residues long. CDR1 and CDR2 (germline): SGHVS, FNYEAQ. V shed 5 bases, J shed 7 bases, and the junction held 16 bases outside the gene matches. The CDR3 region is CASSPRGLAGEGEQYF. DNA of the CDR3: TGTGCCAGCAGCCCGCGGGGGCTAGCGGGCGAGGGGGAGCAGTACTTC.

The chain joins TRBV29-1 to TRBJ1-1; D is unclear. Per germline, CDR1 SQVTM and CDR2 ANQGSEA. CDR3 length: 13 residues. Trimming left V 7 bases short and J 3 bases short, with 15 bases between. The CDR3 DNA reads as TGCAGCGCCCTTTTTCCGCCGGACACTGAAGCTTTCTTT. The encoded protein is CSALFPPDTEAFF.

This chain connects TRBV6-5 to TRBJ1-6; 7 nucleotides match TRBD1. The CDR3 has 15 amino acids. With 5 bases clipped from V and 7 bases from J, the junction kept 8 bases outside the gene matches. CDR1 and CDR2 (germline): MNHEY, SVGAGI. The CDR3 DNA sequence: TGTGCCAGCAGTACCGAGGGGGCAGTAAATTCACCCCTCCACTTT. Translation: CASSTEGAVNSPLHF.